This T cell receptor beta chain is from a study of T cell responses to AZD1222 COVID-19 vaccine. Sequencing used immunoSEQ multiplex PCR; TCRdb keeps in-frame clones, though not all of them. The profile shows tens of thousands of clones, about 89% of them singletons. CDR1 is SGHAT and CDR2 is FQNNGV in the germline V gene. The CDR3 has 13 amino acids. V was clipped by 5 bases and J by 7 bases, with 15 bases between them. The specimen comprised peripheral blood, sampled 28 days after the second AZD1222 dose. This TCR was sampled from an adult who received the AZD1222 COVID-19 vaccine. The genes are TRBV11-2 and TRBJ2-7; TRBD2 might be the D (5 bases). CDR3 nucleotide sequence: TGTGCCAGCAGCAACCCTAGCACCCGAGAGCAGTACTTC. This encodes CASSNPSTREQYF.